Given below is one TCR beta chain in context. CDR3 length: 14 residues. The germline V gene encodes CDR1 SGHAT and CDR2 FQNNGV. V lost 7 bases to trimming and J lost 1 base, with 12 bases between them. This sample was included in a study of Graves' ophthalmopathy and Graves' hyperthyroidism. The study amplified TCR beta CDR3 regions using RNA transcripts. Second-round multiplex PCR came after a first-round RT-PCR that employed HTBI primers. TCRdb re-analysed the multiplex PCR reads in MiXCR, keeping a single row per CDR3 protein. The sample includes over 650,000 distinct CDR3 sequences, about two fifths seen only once; the top ten take under 3.5%.

The chain uses TRBV11-2 and TRBJ2-3, with no clear D. Sequenced input: peripheral blood. This receptor was obtained from an adult man with Graves' ophthalmopathy. The CDR3 sequence is CASNPVPGTDTQYF. The CDR3 DNA reads as TGTGCCAGCAACCCCGTCCCGGGCACAGATACGCAGTATTTT.